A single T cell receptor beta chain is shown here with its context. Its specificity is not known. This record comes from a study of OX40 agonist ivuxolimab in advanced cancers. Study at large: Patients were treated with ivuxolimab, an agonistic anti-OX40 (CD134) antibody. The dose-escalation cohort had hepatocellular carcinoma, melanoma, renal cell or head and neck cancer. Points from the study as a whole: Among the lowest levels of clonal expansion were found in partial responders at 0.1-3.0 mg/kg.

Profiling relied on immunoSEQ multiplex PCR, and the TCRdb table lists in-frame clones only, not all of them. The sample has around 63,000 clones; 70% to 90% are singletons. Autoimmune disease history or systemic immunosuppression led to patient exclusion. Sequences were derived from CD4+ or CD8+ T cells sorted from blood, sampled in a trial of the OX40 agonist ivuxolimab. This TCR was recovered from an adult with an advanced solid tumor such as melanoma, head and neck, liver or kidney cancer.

CDR3 nucleotide sequence: TGTGCCAGCAGTTTAAGCGGGGCTAGCGGGAGGGACGAGCAGTACTTC. Its protein is CASSLSGASGRDEQYF. The V call is TRBV28, the J call TRBJ2-7; TRBD2 matches at 12 bases. V shed 2 bases and J 5 bases; nucleotides not matched to a gene: 7. The CDR3 runs to 16 residues. Germline-derived CDR1 and CDR2 are MDHEN and SYDVKM.